The next 21 T cell receptor beta chains were all read from a single sample in a study of cytomegalovirus exposure and HLA in healthy donors. It was with 60 Vbeta and 13 Jbeta primers that the PCR ran. The protocol was immunoSEQ multiplex PCR, while the TCRdb copy is restricted to in-frame clones and leaves out a portion. This table holds 190,000 or so clones, roughly four fifths found once. The specimen sequenced was PBMCs. Receptors were obtained from a man aged 45-65 years in good health and CMV-seronegative.

V is TRBV30 and J is TRBJ1-6; D unresolved. Trimming cost V 2 bases and J 8 bases, with 13 bases left between them. The germline CDR1 and CDR2 sequences are GTSNPN and SVGIG (reference sequence). CDR3 length: 14 amino acids. The CDR3 sequence is CAWSTLDFDSPLHF. CDR3 nucleotide sequence: TGTGCCTGGAGTACACTCGACTTTGATTCACCCCTCCACTTT.

Concerning this clone: Other DNA sequences in the sample encode the same CDR3. CDR3 sequence reads: CASSWGTGARGNTIYF. The CDR3, as DNA: TGTGCCAGCAGCTGGGGGACAGGGGCAAGGGGAAACACCATATATTTT. This chain joins TRBV5-5 and TRBJ1-3; 10 positions match TRBD1. CDR3 length equals 16 residues. Trimming removed 3 bases from V and 4 bases from J; junction bases left unmatched: 7. The V gene's germline CDR1 is SGHKS and CDR2 YYEKEE (reference sequence).

V is TRBV4-2 and J is TRBJ2-7; TRBD1 might be the D (5 bases). This CDR3 region has 16 residues. Trimming took 0 bases from V and 2 from J, leaving 14 bases between them. Per the germline V gene, CDR1 is LGHNA and CDR2 is YNFKEQ. The CDR3 loop is CASSQDRDQGAYEQYF. CDR3 bases: TGTGCCAGCAGCCAAGATCGTGATCAGGGTGCCTACGAGCAGTACTTC.

This clone is a singleton in its sample. This chain joins TRBV7-3 and TRBJ2-2, with TRBD2 matching over 12 bases. V lost 2 bases to trimming and J lost 7 bases; unmatched junction nucleotides: 11. The CDR3 loop spans 18 amino acids. Germline CDR1 is SGHTA and CDR2 is FQGTGA. CDR3 in amino acids: CASSLLLAGGPRGGELFF. The CDR3 bases are TGTGCCAGCAGCTTACTCCTAGCGGGGGGGCCACGTGGCGGGGAGCTGTTTTTT.

This CDR3 reads CASRRTGVTGELFF. The CDR3 DNA is TGTGCCAGCAGACGGACAGGGGTCACCGGGGAGCTGTTTTTT. The chain has TRBV7-2 and TRBJ2-2; 9 bases fit TRBD1. The CDR3 runs to 14 residues. Germline CDR1 is SGHTA and CDR2 is FQGNSA. V lost 6 bases and J lost 4; bases outside the gene matches: 3.

There are many counts of this clone. The chain has TRBV4-3 and TRBJ2-7, with 9 nucleotides matching TRBD2. With V trimmed by 2 bases and J by 5 bases, 10 bases remained unmatched. Germline CDR1 reads LGHNA; CDR2 reads YSLEER. The CDR3 is 16 amino acids. CDR3 region: CASSQLAGEPSHEQYF. The CDR3 DNA reads as TGCGCCAGCAGCCAATTAGCGGGGGAGCCTTCCCACGAGCAGTACTTC.

This clone has only a few counts. V is TRBV4-1 and J is TRBJ1-4; tentatively, D is TRBD1 (6 bases). The V and J ends lost 3 bases and 10 bases respectively, with 15 bases between them. This CDR3 is built from 14 residues. The germline gives CDR1 MGHRA, CDR2 YSYEKL. The CDR3 sequence: CASSHGQLKGKLFF. As DNA, the CDR3 is TGCGCCAGCAGCCACGGACAGTTAAAAGGAAAACTGTTTTTT.

The rearrangement joins TRBV7-3 to TRBJ2-1; 11 nucleotides align to TRBD2. Losses at the gene ends were 4 bases for V and 9 bases for J; bases not matched to a gene: 8. This CDR3 has 15 amino acids. CDR1 is SGHTA and CDR2 is FQGTGA in the germline V gene. This CDR3 reads CASSYSGGGYGEQFF. Here the CDR3 DNA reads TGTGCCAGCAGCTATAGCGGGGGGGGTTACGGTGAGCAGTTCTTC.

This clone was counted a single time. This chain joins TRBV18 and TRBJ2-5, with 10 bases lining up with TRBD1. The CDR3 extends over 15 amino acids. Germline lookup yields CDR1 KGHSH and CDR2 LQKENI. V lost 3 bases to trimming and J lost 5 bases; unmatched junction nucleotides: 6. The CDR3 loop is CASSPDRGLTETQYF. The DNA of the CDR3 is TGTGCCAGCTCACCCGACAGGGGGCTTACGGAGACCCAGTACTTC.

This chain connects TRBV4-3 to TRBJ1-6; D is perhaps TRBD1 (5 bases). Germline assignment: CDR1 LGHNA and CDR2 YSLEER. V was shortened by 0 bases and J by 9 bases, with 12 bases between the two germline ends. This CDR3 contains 15 residues. The CDR3 region has the DNA TGCGCCAGCAGCCAAGATCGACAGCAGTTTTCACCCCTCCACTTT. Its translation is CASSQDRQQFSPLHF.

The chain uses TRBV5-1 and TRBJ2-5, with D possibly matching TRBD1 (6 bases). Between the trimmed V and J ends, which lost 1 base and 5 bases, there was a span of 12 bases. The V gene's germline CDR1 is SGHRS and CDR2 YFSETQ. The CDR3 runs 14 residues. The DNA for the CDR3 is TGCGCCAGCAGCTTGAACAGGGTGCGGGAGACCCAGTACTTC. This translates into CASSLNRVRETQYF.

V gene TRBV27 combines with J gene TRBJ1-2; TRBD1 agrees at 10 bases. Looked up from germline, CDR1 is MNHEY and CDR2 is SMNVEV (reference sequence). V lost 3 bases, J lost 5 bases, and 6 bases stayed unmatched. CDR3 size: 15 residues. The CDR3 region has the DNA TGTGCCAGCAGTTTCCAGACAGGGGGCGGGTATGGCTACACCTTC. Its protein product is CASSFQTGGGYGYTF.

In regard to this clone: At one end the junction does not follow the germline gene, possibly because of a read error. The chain couples TRBV19 to TRBJ1-5, with D uncertain. The CDR3 sequence is 16 residues long. The germline CDR1 and CDR2 sequences are LNHDA and SQIVND (reference sequence). The CDR3 is CASSKGRSLSDQPQHF. The CDR3 coding sequence is TGTGCCAGTAGTAAAGGCCGGTCCCTTAGCGATCAGCCCCAGCATTTT. The variable domain in full, with the rest retrieved from reference TRBV19 and TRBJ1-5, is DGGITQSPKYLFRKEGQNVTLSCEQNLNHDAMYWYRQDPGQGLRLIYYSQIVNDFQKGDIAEGYSVSREKKESFPLTVTSAQKNPTAFYLCASSKGRSLSDQPQHFGDGTRLSIL.

The genes are TRBV30 and TRBJ1-5; D ambiguous. V dropped 0 bases and J dropped 7 bases, with 13 bases sitting between them. The CDR3 is 14 amino acids. The V gene's germline CDR1 is GTSNPN and CDR2 SVGIG (reference sequence). This CDR3 is CAWSVLGRGQPQHF. The CDR3 coding sequence is TGTGCCTGGAGTGTATTGGGGAGAGGGCAGCCCCAGCATTTT.

The rearrangement links TRBV5-1 to TRBJ1-1; 7 bases fit TRBD1. J lost 3 bases, V lost 4 bases, and 3 bases had no gene match. The CDR3 totals 13 residues. Germline lookup yields CDR1 SGHRS and CDR2 YFSETQ. CDR3 DNA: TGCGCCAGCAGCGTGGGACAGTACACTGAAGCTTTCTTT. Translation: CASSVGQYTEAFF.

The V and J genes are TRBV7-8 and TRBJ1-4; tentatively, D is TRBD1 (5 bases). The CDR3 totals 15 residues. Trimming cost V 4 bases and J 8 bases, with 17 bases left between them. Germline V gene sequence: CDR1 SGHVS, CDR2 FQNEAQ. In DNA form, the CDR3 reads TGTGCCAGCAGCTCATACAGGCGGGAAGGGGAAAAACTGTTTTTT. Its protein product is CASSSYRREGEKLFF.

The chain couples TRBV4-2 to TRBJ1-4; D gene uncertain. The germline V gene encodes CDR1 LGHNA and CDR2 YNFKEQ. V lost 0 bases to trimming and J lost 6 bases, with 11 bases between them. The CDR3 is made up of 15 amino acids. The CDR3 bases are TGTGCCAGCAGCCAAGAGGGCAGATGGGATGAAAAACTGTTTTTT. Encoded protein: CASSQEGRWDEKLFF.

The chain couples TRBV5-4 to TRBJ2-3, with 10 bases identical to TRBD2. V lost 1 base to trimming and J lost 2 bases; unmatched junction nucleotides: 4. CDR3 length equals 16 residues. Looked up from germline, CDR1 is SGHNT and CDR2 is YYREEE (reference sequence). This CDR3 is CASSLRLAGVTDTQYF. CDR3 coding DNA: TGTGCCAGCAGCTTGAGGCTAGCGGGAGTCACAGATACGCAGTATTTT.

V gene TRBV25-1 combines with J gene TRBJ1-2; 9 bases fit TRBD1. CDR1 is MGHDK and CDR2 is SYGVNS in the germline V gene. The CDR3 runs 15 residues. V was pared by 6 bases and J by 2 bases, with 7 bases of the junction left unmatched. CDR3 in DNA: TGTGCCAGCAGCCTTTCGGGACAGGGCAACTATGGCTACACCTTC. Its translation: CASSLSGQGNYGYTF.

This clone occurred once. Within the sample, other DNA sequences also encode this same CDR3. The chain employs TRBV7-2 and TRBJ2-7; D gene ambiguous. The V gene lost 3 bases and the J gene lost 0 bases, with 6 bases spanning the gap. The CDR3 is made up of 13 amino acids. Per germline, CDR1 SGHTA and CDR2 FQGNSA. The CDR3 coding sequence is TGTGCCAGCAGCTTGCATAGCTCCTACGAGCAGTACTTC. This sequence encodes CASSLHSSYEQYF.

The V and J genes are TRBV7-2 and TRBJ1-2; 7 bases map to TRBD1. The CDR3 covers 15 residues. J was trimmed by 0 bases and V by 3 bases; bases with no gene match: 4. Germline CDR1 and CDR2: SGHTA and FQGNSA. CDR3 in amino acids: CASSLEGGPNYGYTF. The DNA of the CDR3 is TGTGCCAGCAGCTTGGAAGGGGGCCCTAACTATGGCTACACCTTC.